This section outlines one TCR beta chain sequence together with its context. This sample was taken from a study of blood T cell dynamics during melanoma immunotherapy. The CDR3 runs 15 residues. Germline CDR1 MNHEY, CDR2 SMNVEV (reference sequence). Trimming shortened V by 3 bases and J by 6 bases, and 12 bases separated the two germline ends. As to time point: week 3, after first cycle of checkpoint inhibitor. Prior systemic cancer therapy, immunosuppressant use and other active malignancies excluded patients. Every bulk PBMC sample received the same 350 ng of DNA. Produced via immunoSEQ multiplex PCR; TCRdb's table is partial and in-frame only. Of approximately 16,000 clones listed, 92% are singletons.

The rearrangement joins TRBV27 to TRBJ1-6; no firm D call. This clonotype was sampled from a human donor with melanoma. Sequences were derived from blood, sampled from a patient treated with checkpoint blockade. This chain's CDR3 is CASSLPRKFNSPLHF. The CDR3 bases are TGTGCCAGCAGTTTGCCCCGCAAATTTAATTCACCCCTCCACTTT.